The rows below give T cell receptor beta chains drawn from one sample of a study of PD-L1 blockade in urothelial cancer. TCRdb's copy holds only in-frame clones and misses some; the assay was immunoSEQ multiplex PCR. Among about 52,000 clones listed, approximately 72% were seen once. This specimen was PBMCs, taken around atezolizumab (anti-PD-L1) treatment. The receptors here all came from a man between 70 and 80 years old with urothelial cancer. Both conserved end residues are part of each CDR3. Each record gives: clone size, J gene, CDR3 length, D gene, V gene, CDR3 protein, CDR3 DNA. D genes are given only for firm matches. Some rows mark clone size as missing; the rest say once, few, many or name a class of expanded clone.

clone_size: NA; j_call: TRBJ1-4; cdr3_length: 14; d_call: TRBD1; v_call: TRBV11-3; cdr3_aa: CASSLAGGIEKLFF; cdr3_nt: TGTGCCAGCAGCTTGGCAGGGGGCATTGAAAAACTGTTTTTT
clone_size: NA; j_call: TRBJ2-1; cdr3_length: 16; d_call: TRBD2; v_call: TRBV9; cdr3_aa: CASSPRLAGSHNEQFF; cdr3_nt: TGTGCCAGCAGCCCACGACTAGCGGGGTCACACAATGAGCAGTTCTTC
clone_size: NA; j_call: TRBJ1-1; cdr3_length: 14; d_call: NA; v_call: TRBV7-2; cdr3_aa: CASSLRGMNTEAFF; cdr3_nt: TGTGCCAGCAGCTTAAGGGGGATGAACACTGAAGCTTTCTTT
clone_size: NA; j_call: TRBJ2-1; cdr3_length: 14; d_call: NA; v_call: TRBV28; cdr3_aa: CASSPGGPARISLF; cdr3_nt: TGTGCCAGCAGCCCCGGAGGCCCCGCCCGGATTTCCCTCTTC
clone_size: once; j_call: TRBJ1-4; cdr3_length: 14; d_call: NA; v_call: TRBV5-1; cdr3_aa: CASSLTGRREKLFF; cdr3_nt: TGCGCCAGCAGCTTGACAGGGCGGAGAGAAAAACTGTTTTTT
clone_size: NA; j_call: TRBJ2-7; cdr3_length: 15; d_call: TRBD2; v_call: TRBV4-3; cdr3_aa: CASSQAMGTRHEQYF; cdr3_nt: TGCGCCAGCAGCCAAGCGATGGGGACTAGGCACGAGCAGTACTTC
clone_size: NA; j_call: TRBJ2-7; cdr3_length: 14; d_call: NA; v_call: TRBV18; cdr3_aa: CASSPQGLGYEQYF; cdr3_nt: TGTGCCAGCTCCCCTCAGGGCCTTGGGTACGAGCAGTACTTC
clone_size: NA; j_call: TRBJ1-2; cdr3_length: 14; d_call: NA; v_call: TRBV6-1; cdr3_aa: CASSVEAGNYGYTF; cdr3_nt: TGTGCCAGCAGTGTTGAGGCCGGGAACTATGGCTACACCTTC
clone_size: NA; j_call: TRBJ1-1; cdr3_length: 16; d_call: NA; v_call: TRBV2; cdr3_aa: CASSEALYSMNTEAFF; cdr3_nt: TGTGCCAGCAGTGAAGCGCTGTATTCTATGAACACTGAAGCTTTCTTT
clone_size: NA; j_call: TRBJ1-1; cdr3_length: 15; d_call: TRBD1; v_call: TRBV7-2; cdr3_aa: CASSLGVRDRGEGFF; cdr3_nt: TGTGCCAGCAGCTTAGGTGTACGGGACAGGGGCGAGGGTTTCTTT
clone_size: NA; j_call: TRBJ2-7; cdr3_length: 12; d_call: NA; v_call: TRBV11-3; cdr3_aa: CASSLGRGEQYF; cdr3_nt: TGTGCCAGCAGCTTGGGTAGGGGCGAGCAGTACTTC
clone_size: once; j_call: TRBJ2-2; cdr3_length: 15; d_call: TRBD1; v_call: TRBV9; cdr3_aa: CASSVSTGGSRELFF; cdr3_nt: TGTGCCAGCAGCGTATCCACAGGGGGATCAAGGGAGCTGTTTTTT
clone_size: NA; j_call: TRBJ1-1; cdr3_length: 14; d_call: NA; v_call: TRBV5-6; cdr3_aa: CASSPQGIRTEAFF; cdr3_nt: TGTGCCAGCAGCCCACAGGGAATTAGGACTGAAGCTTTCTTT
clone_size: NA; j_call: TRBJ1-1; cdr3_length: 15; d_call: NA; v_call: TRBV18; cdr3_aa: CASSPNRALGTEAFF; cdr3_nt: TGTGCCAGCTCACCAAACAGGGCCCTAGGCACTGAAGCTTTCTTT
clone_size: NA; j_call: TRBJ1-2; cdr3_length: 14; d_call: TRBD1; v_call: TRBV28; cdr3_aa: CASSSPDRPYGYTF; cdr3_nt: TGTGCCAGCAGTTCCCCGGACAGGCCATATGGCTACACCTTC
clone_size: few; j_call: TRBJ2-2; cdr3_length: 15; d_call: TRBD1; v_call: TRBV6-1; cdr3_aa: CASSKQGANTGELFF; cdr3_nt: TGTGCCAGCAGTAAACAGGGGGCTAACACCGGGGAGCTGTTTTTT
clone_size: NA; j_call: TRBJ1-1; cdr3_length: 15; d_call: NA; v_call: TRBV7-3; cdr3_aa: CASSAGPGKNTEAFF; cdr3_nt: TGTGCCAGCAGCGCCGGGCCAGGGAAGAACACTGAAGCTTTCTTT
clone_size: NA; j_call: TRBJ2-1; cdr3_length: 14; d_call: NA; v_call: TRBV5-1; cdr3_aa: CASNRGISYNEQFF; cdr3_nt: TGCGCCAGCAACCGGGGGATCTCCTACAATGAGCAGTTCTTC
clone_size: NA; j_call: TRBJ2-1; cdr3_length: 15; d_call: TRBD2; v_call: TRBV9; cdr3_aa: CASSVEGLASNEQFF; cdr3_nt: TGTGCCAGCAGCGTAGAAGGACTAGCTAGCAATGAGCAGTTCTTC
clone_size: NA; j_call: TRBJ1-2; cdr3_length: 15; d_call: NA; v_call: TRBV5-1; cdr3_aa: CASSLGGRKNYGYTF; cdr3_nt: TGCGCCAGCAGCTTGGGAGGCAGAAAAAACTATGGCTACACCTTC
clone_size: once; j_call: TRBJ2-2; cdr3_length: 17; d_call: TRBD1; v_call: TRBV5-4; cdr3_aa: CASNRFSGTGVTGELFF; cdr3_nt: TGTGCCAGCAACCGCTTTTCCGGGACAGGGGTCACCGGGGAGCTGTTTTTT
clone_size: NA; j_call: TRBJ2-7; cdr3_length: 15; d_call: NA; v_call: TRBV4-2; cdr3_aa: CASSQNIGGAYEQYF; cdr3_nt: TGTGCCAGCAGCCAGAACATCGGGGGAGCCTACGAGCAGTACTTC
clone_size: NA; j_call: TRBJ2-7; cdr3_length: 14; d_call: NA; v_call: TRBV28; cdr3_aa: CASSLPGKSYEQYF; cdr3_nt: TGTGCCAGCAGTTTACCAGGGAAATCCTACGAGCAGTACTTC
clone_size: few; j_call: TRBJ2-3; cdr3_length: 15; d_call: TRBD2; v_call: TRBV5-4; cdr3_aa: CASSFRLAGKDTQYF; cdr3_nt: TGTGCCAGCAGCTTCAGACTAGCGGGGAAAGATACGCAGTATTTT
clone_size: few; j_call: TRBJ2-1; cdr3_length: 16; d_call: TRBD2; v_call: TRBV5-4; cdr3_aa: CASSLGLAGSYNEQFF; cdr3_nt: TGTGCCAGCAGCTTGGGACTAGCGGGTTCCTACAATGAGCAGTTCTTC
clone_size: NA; j_call: TRBJ2-7; cdr3_length: 13; d_call: TRBD2; v_call: TRBV6-6; cdr3_aa: CASTQGLVYEQYF; cdr3_nt: TGTGCCAGCACCCAAGGACTAGTCTACGAGCAGTACTTC
clone_size: NA; j_call: TRBJ2-2; cdr3_length: 16; d_call: TRBD2; v_call: TRBV5-6; cdr3_aa: CASSLASAGGTGELFF; cdr3_nt: TGTGCCAGCAGCTTGGCCTCAGCGGGGGGGACCGGGGAGCTGTTTTTT
clone_size: NA; j_call: TRBJ1-5; cdr3_length: 17; d_call: NA; v_call: TRBV4-1; cdr3_aa: CASSQGQASYSNQPQHF; cdr3_nt: TGCGCCAGCAGCCAAGGACAGGCCAGTTATAGCAATCAGCCCCAGCATTTT
clone_size: NA; j_call: TRBJ1-3; cdr3_length: 16; d_call: NA; v_call: TRBV9; cdr3_aa: CASSVDGQGAGNTIYF; cdr3_nt: TGTGCCAGCAGCGTAGATGGTCAGGGCGCCGGAAACACCATATATTTT
clone_size: NA; j_call: TRBJ2-7; cdr3_length: 15; d_call: NA; v_call: TRBV28; cdr3_aa: CASSRPRGISYEQYF; cdr3_nt: TGTGCCAGCAGCCGCCCCCGGGGTATCTCCTACGAGCAGTACTTC
clone_size: NA; j_call: TRBJ2-1; cdr3_length: 16; d_call: TRBD2; v_call: TRBV13; cdr3_aa: CASSLDRAGEGHEQFF; cdr3_nt: TGTGCCAGCAGCTTAGACCGAGCGGGAGAGGGGCATGAGCAGTTCTTC
clone_size: few; j_call: TRBJ1-3; cdr3_length: 15; d_call: TRBD1; v_call: TRBV15; cdr3_aa: CATSRDRGQGNTIYF; cdr3_nt: TGTGCCACCAGCAGAGATCGGGGACAGGGGAACACCATATATTTT
clone_size: NA; j_call: TRBJ1-2; cdr3_length: 14; d_call: TRBD1; v_call: TRBV7-3; cdr3_aa: CASSLQGQGYGYTF; cdr3_nt: TGTGCCAGCAGCCTACAAGGACAGGGCTATGGCTACACCTTC
clone_size: NA; j_call: TRBJ1-1; cdr3_length: 14; d_call: TRBD1; v_call: TRBV5-1; cdr3_aa: CASSQGQGNPETFF; cdr3_nt: TGCGCCAGCAGCCAGGGACAGGGGAATCCTGAAACTTTCTTT
clone_size: few; j_call: TRBJ2-1; cdr3_length: 15; d_call: TRBD2; v_call: TRBV14; cdr3_aa: CASSLAGVTYNEQFF; cdr3_nt: TGTGCCAGCAGCCTAGCGGGGGTCACCTACAATGAGCAGTTCTTC
clone_size: NA; j_call: TRBJ2-5; cdr3_length: 13; d_call: NA; v_call: TRBV5-1; cdr3_aa: CASSPLGQETQYF; cdr3_nt: TGCGCCAGCAGCCCCCTAGGTCAAGAGACCCAGTACTTC
clone_size: NA; j_call: TRBJ1-2; cdr3_length: 15; d_call: TRBD1; v_call: TRBV9; cdr3_aa: CASSPQGTGVYGYTF; cdr3_nt: TGTGCCAGCAGCCCACAGGGGACAGGGGTGTATGGCTACACCTTC
clone_size: NA; j_call: TRBJ2-5; cdr3_length: 17; d_call: TRBD1; v_call: TRBV9; cdr3_aa: CASSPRSTNRGQETQYF; cdr3_nt: TGTGCCAGCAGCCCTCGATCGACAAACAGGGGACAAGAGACCCAGTACTTC
clone_size: NA; j_call: TRBJ1-5; cdr3_length: 14; d_call: NA; v_call: TRBV4-1; cdr3_aa: CASSRQSSLEPQHF; cdr3_nt: TGCGCCAGCAGCCGACAGTCATCCCTTGAGCCCCAGCATTTT
clone_size: few; j_call: TRBJ2-1; cdr3_length: 14; d_call: NA; v_call: TRBV9; cdr3_aa: CASSFSGGGDEQFF; cdr3_nt: TGTGCCAGCAGCTTTTCCGGCGGGGGCGATGAGCAGTTCTTC
clone_size: NA; j_call: TRBJ1-4; cdr3_length: 13; d_call: NA; v_call: TRBV27; cdr3_aa: CASSFIRNEKLFF; cdr3_nt: TGTGCCAGCAGTTTCATTAGAAATGAAAAACTGTTTTTT
clone_size: NA; j_call: TRBJ1-1; cdr3_length: 13; d_call: TRBD1; v_call: TRBV6-1; cdr3_aa: CASGDRASSEAFF; cdr3_nt: TGTGCCAGCGGGGACAGGGCAAGTTCTGAAGCTTTCTTT
clone_size: NA; j_call: TRBJ2-6; cdr3_length: 16; d_call: NA; v_call: TRBV5-5; cdr3_aa: CASRNTGYSGANVLTF; cdr3_nt: TGTGCCAGCCGTAATACAGGGTACTCTGGGGCCAACGTCCTGACTTTC
clone_size: NA; j_call: TRBJ2-5; cdr3_length: 13; d_call: NA; v_call: TRBV5-1; cdr3_aa: CASSLEPGETQYF; cdr3_nt: TGCGCCAGCAGCTTGGAACCCGGAGAGACCCAGTACTTC
clone_size: NA; j_call: TRBJ2-2; cdr3_length: 14; d_call: TRBD2; v_call: TRBV19; cdr3_aa: CATQAGAGTGELFF; cdr3_nt: TGTGCCACCCAAGCGGGAGCGGGCACCGGGGAGCTGTTTTTT
clone_size: NA; j_call: TRBJ1-2; cdr3_length: 16; d_call: NA; v_call: TRBV18; cdr3_aa: CASSRSQGVLGYGYTF; cdr3_nt: TGTGCCAGCTCACGCTCACAAGGGGTTCTCGGCTATGGCTACACCTTC
clone_size: NA; j_call: TRBJ1-6; cdr3_length: 13; d_call: NA; v_call: TRBV11-2; cdr3_aa: CASSYRVNSPLHF; cdr3_nt: TGTGCCAGCAGCTACAGGGTGAACTCACCCCTCCACTTT
clone_size: NA; j_call: TRBJ1-2; cdr3_length: 15; d_call: TRBD1; v_call: TRBV5-4; cdr3_aa: CASSPTTGADYGYTF; cdr3_nt: TGTGCCAGCAGCCCTACGACAGGGGCCGACTATGGCTACACCTTC
clone_size: NA; j_call: TRBJ2-7; cdr3_length: 13; d_call: TRBD2; v_call: TRBV7-8; cdr3_aa: CASSLAGAYEQYF; cdr3_nt: TGTGCCAGCAGCTTGGCGGGAGCCTACGAGCAGTACTTC
clone_size: NA; j_call: TRBJ2-3; cdr3_length: 15; d_call: TRBD2; v_call: TRBV4-2; cdr3_aa: CASSQISGQADTQYF; cdr3_nt: TGTGCCAGCAGCCAGATTAGCGGGCAGGCAGATACGCAGTATTTT
clone_size: NA; j_call: TRBJ2-3; cdr3_length: 12; d_call: NA; v_call: TRBV19; cdr3_aa: CASRQSTDTQYF; cdr3_nt: TGTGCCAGTAGACAGAGCACAGATACGCAGTATTTT
clone_size: few; j_call: TRBJ1-3; cdr3_length: 15; d_call: NA; v_call: TRBV2; cdr3_aa: CASRAGVFSGNTIYF; cdr3_nt: TGTGCCAGCAGGGCAGGGGTATTCTCTGGAAACACCATATATTTT